This section outlines one T cell receptor (beta chain) sequence together with its context. The record originates from a study of blood T cell repertoires in COVID-19. Study-level background: Collection of acute and convalescent COVID-19 samples took place in the United States, Italy and Spain. Sample material is recorded as cDNA or gDNA derived from T cells, B-cell-depleted T cells, or PBMCs.

Patients in Seattle were enrolled during active infection, then followed longitudinally. In the authors' methods: Counts of nucleated cells, estimated from reference gene primer amplification, were obtained. Using immunoSEQ multiplex PCR, the repertoire was profiled, and TCRdb retains in-frame clones only, with some absent. V and J calls plus clone size are reproduced from that table; the DNA served to infer D and trimming. The sample lists 300,000 to 400,000 clones, about nine tenths occurring once. This receptor was obtained from a woman in her forties or fifties with COVID-19, enrolled during active disease. The specimen was peripheral blood.

The CDR3 sequence: CASSLEGRHTDTQYF. The CDR3 DNA sequence: TGTGCCAGCAGCTTAGAGGGCCGACACACAGATACGCAGTATTTT. V is TRBV11-2 and J is TRBJ2-3; D unresolved. Germline CDR1 is SGHAT and CDR2 is FQNNGV. The CDR3 spans 15 residues. V lost 0 bases and J lost 2, with 9 bases in between.